Listed here is a single TCR beta chain. This sample was taken from a study of control samples from healthy donors and cancer patients. The data were produced by immunoSEQ multiplex PCR, yet TCRdb's version contains in-frame clones alone and is incomplete. The sample lists 120,000 to 150,000 clones, 80% to 95% seen once, with 3% to 4% in the top ten. The receptor comes from a man aged 25 to 45 in good health. What was sequenced was blood.

CDR3 loop: CAWSVTGAGEQYF. The CDR3 DNA reads TGTGCCTGGAGTGTAACAGGGGCGGGCGAGCAGTACTTC. V and J are TRBV30 and TRBJ2-7; 7 nucleotides agree with TRBD1. The V gene's germline CDR1 is GTSNPN and CDR2 SVGIG (reference sequence). The CDR3 consists of 13 residues. With 0 bases clipped from V and 6 bases from J, the junction kept 5 bases outside the gene matches.